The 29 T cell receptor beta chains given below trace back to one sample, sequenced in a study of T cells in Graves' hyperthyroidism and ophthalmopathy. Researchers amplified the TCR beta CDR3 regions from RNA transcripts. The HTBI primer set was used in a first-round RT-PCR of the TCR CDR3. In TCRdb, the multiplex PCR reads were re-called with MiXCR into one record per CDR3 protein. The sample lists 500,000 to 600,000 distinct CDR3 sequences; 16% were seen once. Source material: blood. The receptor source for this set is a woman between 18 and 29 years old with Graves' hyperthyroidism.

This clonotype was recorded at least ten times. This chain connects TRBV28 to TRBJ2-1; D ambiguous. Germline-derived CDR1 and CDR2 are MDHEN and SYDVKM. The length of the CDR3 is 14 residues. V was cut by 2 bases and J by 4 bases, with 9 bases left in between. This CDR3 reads CASSLLGFYNEQFF. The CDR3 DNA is TGTGCCAGCAGTTTACTGGGTTTTTACAATGAGCAGTTCTTC.

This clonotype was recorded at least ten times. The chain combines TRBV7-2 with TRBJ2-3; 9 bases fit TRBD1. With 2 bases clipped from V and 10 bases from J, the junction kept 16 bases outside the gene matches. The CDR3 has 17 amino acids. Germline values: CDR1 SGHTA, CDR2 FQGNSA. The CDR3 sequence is CASSLLGGKTGGWSQYF. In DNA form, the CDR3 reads TGTGCCAGCAGCTTACTCGGGGGGAAAACAGGGGGCTGGTCGCAGTATTTT.

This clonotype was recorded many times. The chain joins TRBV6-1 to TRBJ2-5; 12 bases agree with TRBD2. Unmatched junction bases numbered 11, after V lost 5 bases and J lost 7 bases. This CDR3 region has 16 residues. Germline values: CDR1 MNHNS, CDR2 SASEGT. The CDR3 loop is CASSSRLAGGRVTQYF. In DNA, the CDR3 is TGTGCCAGCAGTTCCCGGCTAGCGGGGGGGCGGGTGACCCAGTACTTC.

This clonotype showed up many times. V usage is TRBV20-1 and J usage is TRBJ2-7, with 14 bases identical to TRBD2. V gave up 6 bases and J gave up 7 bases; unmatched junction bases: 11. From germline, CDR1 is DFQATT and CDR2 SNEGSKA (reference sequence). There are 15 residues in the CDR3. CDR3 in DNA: TGCAGTGCAACCTTCGGGACTAGCGGGAGTAGAGAGCAGTACTTC. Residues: CSATFGTSGSREQYF.

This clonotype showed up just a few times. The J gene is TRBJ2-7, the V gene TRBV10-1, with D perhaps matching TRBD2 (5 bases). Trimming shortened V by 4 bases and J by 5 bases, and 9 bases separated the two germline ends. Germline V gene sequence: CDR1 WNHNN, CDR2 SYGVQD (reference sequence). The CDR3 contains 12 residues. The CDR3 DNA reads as TGCGCCAGCAGTGTAGACGGGGACGAGCAGTACTTC. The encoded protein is CASSVDGDEQYF.

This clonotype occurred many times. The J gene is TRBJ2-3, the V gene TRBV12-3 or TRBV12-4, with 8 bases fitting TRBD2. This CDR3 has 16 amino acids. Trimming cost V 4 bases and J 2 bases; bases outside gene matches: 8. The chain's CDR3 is CASSSTLAGNTDTQYF. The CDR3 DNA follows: TGTGCCAGCAGTTCCACGTTAGCGGGGAACACAGATACGCAGTATTTT.

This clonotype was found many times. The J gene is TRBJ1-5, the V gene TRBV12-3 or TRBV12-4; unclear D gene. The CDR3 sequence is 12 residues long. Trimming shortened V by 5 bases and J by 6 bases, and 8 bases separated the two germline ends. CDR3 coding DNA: TGTGCCAGCAGTACCAAGGGTCAGCCCCAGCATTTT. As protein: CASSTKGQPQHF.

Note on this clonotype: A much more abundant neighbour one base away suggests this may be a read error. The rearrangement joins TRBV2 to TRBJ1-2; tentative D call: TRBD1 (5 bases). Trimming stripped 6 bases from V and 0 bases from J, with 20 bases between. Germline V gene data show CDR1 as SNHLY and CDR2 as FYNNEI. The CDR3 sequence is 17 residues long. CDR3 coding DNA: TGTGCCAGCAGGAACCGGGACGGCCTTGTCTCTAACTATGGCTACACCTTC. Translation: CASRNRDGLVSNYGYTF.

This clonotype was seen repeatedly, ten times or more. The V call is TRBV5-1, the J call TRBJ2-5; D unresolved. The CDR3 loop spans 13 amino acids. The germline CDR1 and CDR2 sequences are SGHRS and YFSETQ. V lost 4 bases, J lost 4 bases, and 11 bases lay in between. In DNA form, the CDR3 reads TGCGCCAGCAGCGGGTCACGGAGAGAGACCCAGTACTTC. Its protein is CASSGSRRETQYF.

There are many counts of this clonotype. The CDR3 loop reads CASRKQGIDTQYF. The DNA for the CDR3 is TGTGCCAGCAGAAAACAGGGTATAGATACGCAGTATTTT. V is TRBV12-3 or TRBV12-4 and J is TRBJ2-3, with D possibly TRBD1 on 6 matching bases. The V and J ends lost 6 bases and 5 bases respectively, with 12 bases between them. The CDR3 totals 13 residues.

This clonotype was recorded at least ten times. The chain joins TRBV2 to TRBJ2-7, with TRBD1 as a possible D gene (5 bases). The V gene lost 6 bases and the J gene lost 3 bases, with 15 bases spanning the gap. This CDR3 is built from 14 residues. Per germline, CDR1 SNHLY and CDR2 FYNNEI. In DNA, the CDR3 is TGTGCCAGCAGGGACACAACCGCCCACTACGAGCAGTACTTC. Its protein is CASRDTTAHYEQYF.

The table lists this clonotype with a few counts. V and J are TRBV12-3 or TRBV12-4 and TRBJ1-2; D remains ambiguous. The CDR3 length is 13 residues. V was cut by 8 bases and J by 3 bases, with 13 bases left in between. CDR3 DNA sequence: TGTGCCAGCTCCAAGAGTGCAGACTATGGCTACACCTTC. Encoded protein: CASSKSADYGYTF.

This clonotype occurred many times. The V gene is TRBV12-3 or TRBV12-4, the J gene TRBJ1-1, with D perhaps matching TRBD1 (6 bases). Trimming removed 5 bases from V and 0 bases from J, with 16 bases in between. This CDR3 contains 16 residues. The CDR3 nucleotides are TGTGCCAGCAGTCGCCAATTGGGACATCTGAACACTGAAGCTTTCTTT. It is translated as CASSRQLGHLNTEAFF.

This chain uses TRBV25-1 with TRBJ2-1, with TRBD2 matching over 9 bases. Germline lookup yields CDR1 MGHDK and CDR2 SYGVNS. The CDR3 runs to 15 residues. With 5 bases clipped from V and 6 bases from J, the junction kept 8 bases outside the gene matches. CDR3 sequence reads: CASSLLAGHSNEQFF. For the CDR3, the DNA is TGTGCCAGCAGTCTACTAGCGGGTCATAGCAATGAGCAGTTCTTC. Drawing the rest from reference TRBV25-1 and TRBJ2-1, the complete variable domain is EADIYQTPRYLVIGTGKKITLECSQTMGHDKMYWYQQDPGMELHLIHYSYGVNSTEKGDLSSESTVSRIRTEHFPLTLESARPSHTSQYLCASSLLAGHSNEQFFGPGTRLTVL.

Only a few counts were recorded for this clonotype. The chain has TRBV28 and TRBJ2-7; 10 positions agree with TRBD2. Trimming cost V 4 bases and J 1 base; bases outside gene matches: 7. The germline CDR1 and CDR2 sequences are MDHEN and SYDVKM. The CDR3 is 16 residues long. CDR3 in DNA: TGTGCCAGCAGTTCCCCCCGGACTAGCGGTTCCTACGAGCAGTACTTC. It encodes CASSSPRTSGSYEQYF.

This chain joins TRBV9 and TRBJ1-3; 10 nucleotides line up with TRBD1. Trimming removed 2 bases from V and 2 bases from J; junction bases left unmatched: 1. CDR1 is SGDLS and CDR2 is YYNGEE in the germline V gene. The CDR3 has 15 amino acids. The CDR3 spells CASSVGTGAGNTIYF. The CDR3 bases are TGTGCCAGCAGCGTCGGGACAGGGGCTGGAAACACCATATATTTT.

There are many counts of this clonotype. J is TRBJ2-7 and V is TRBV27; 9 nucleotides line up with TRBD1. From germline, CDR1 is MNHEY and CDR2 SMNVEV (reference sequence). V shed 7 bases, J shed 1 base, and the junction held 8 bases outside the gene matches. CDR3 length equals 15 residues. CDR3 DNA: TGTGCCAGCACTCCTCCCGGGACAGGGTCCTACGAGCAGTACTTC. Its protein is CASTPPGTGSYEQYF.

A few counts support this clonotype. The CDR3 nucleotides read TGTGCCAGCAGCTGGGAGGCTACTAACTATGGCTACACCTTC. Its translation is CASSWEATNYGYTF. The V call is TRBV5-4, the J call TRBJ1-2; no clear D. The germline V and J ends were trimmed by 3 bases and 0 bases, with 9 bases remaining between them. Germline-derived CDR1 and CDR2 are SGHNT and YYREEE (reference sequence). The length of the CDR3 is 14 residues.

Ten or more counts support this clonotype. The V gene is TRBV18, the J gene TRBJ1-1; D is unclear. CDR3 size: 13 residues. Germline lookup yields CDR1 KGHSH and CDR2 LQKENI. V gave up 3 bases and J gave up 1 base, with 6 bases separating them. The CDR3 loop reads CASSPQSNTEAFF. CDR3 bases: TGTGCCAGCTCACCCCAGTCGAACACTGAAGCTTTCTTT.

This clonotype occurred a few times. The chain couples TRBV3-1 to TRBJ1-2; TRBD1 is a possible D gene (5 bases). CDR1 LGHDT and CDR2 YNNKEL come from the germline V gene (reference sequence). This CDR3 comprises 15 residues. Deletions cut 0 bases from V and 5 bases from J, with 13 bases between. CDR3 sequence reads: CASSQDRQPRYGYTF. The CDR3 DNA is TGTGCCAGCAGCCAAGATCGACAGCCACGTTATGGCTACACCTTC.

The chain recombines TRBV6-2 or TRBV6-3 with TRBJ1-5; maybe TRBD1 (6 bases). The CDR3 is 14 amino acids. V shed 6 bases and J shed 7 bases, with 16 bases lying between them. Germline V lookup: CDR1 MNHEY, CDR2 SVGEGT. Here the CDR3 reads CASRPNRVRQPQHF. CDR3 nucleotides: TGTGCCAGCAGGCCGAACAGGGTCCGACAGCCCCAGCATTTT.

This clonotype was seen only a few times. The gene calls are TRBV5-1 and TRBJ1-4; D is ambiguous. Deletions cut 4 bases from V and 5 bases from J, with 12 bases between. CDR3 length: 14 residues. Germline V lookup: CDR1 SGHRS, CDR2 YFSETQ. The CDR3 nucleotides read TGCGCCAGCAGCCCGAGGGATCTGAATGAAAAACTGTTTTTT. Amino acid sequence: CASSPRDLNEKLFF.

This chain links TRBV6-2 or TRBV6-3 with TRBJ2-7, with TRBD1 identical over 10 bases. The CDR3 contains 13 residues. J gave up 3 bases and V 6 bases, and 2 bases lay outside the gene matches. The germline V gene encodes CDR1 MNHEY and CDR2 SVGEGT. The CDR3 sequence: CASRGQGGYEQYF. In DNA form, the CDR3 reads TGTGCCAGCAGAGGACAGGGGGGCTACGAGCAGTACTTC.

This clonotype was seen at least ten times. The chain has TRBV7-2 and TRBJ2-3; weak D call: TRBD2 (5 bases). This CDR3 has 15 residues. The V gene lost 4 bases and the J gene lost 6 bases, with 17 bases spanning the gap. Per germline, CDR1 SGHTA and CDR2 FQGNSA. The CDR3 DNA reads TGTGCCAGCAGCTCGGGGTGGGCCCCAGCGGATACGCAGTATTTT. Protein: CASSSGWAPADTQYF.

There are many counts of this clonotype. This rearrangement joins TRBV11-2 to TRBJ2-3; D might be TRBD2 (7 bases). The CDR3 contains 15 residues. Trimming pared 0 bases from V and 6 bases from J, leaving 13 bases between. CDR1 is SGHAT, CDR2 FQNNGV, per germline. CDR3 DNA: TGTGCCAGCAGCTTAGAGGGGGGGGCTTACGATACGCAGTATTTT. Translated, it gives CASSLEGGAYDTQYF.

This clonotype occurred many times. CDR3 nucleotides: TGTGCCAGCAGCCATCTGACAAAGCATGCAACTAATGAAAAACTGTTTTTT. It translates to CASSHLTKHATNEKLFF. The chain is built from TRBV3-1 and TRBJ1-4; the D is unclear. Germline-derived CDR1 and CDR2 are LGHDT and YNNKEL (reference sequence). Trimming shortened V by 3 bases and J by 0 bases, and 14 bases separated the two germline ends. The CDR3 totals 17 residues.

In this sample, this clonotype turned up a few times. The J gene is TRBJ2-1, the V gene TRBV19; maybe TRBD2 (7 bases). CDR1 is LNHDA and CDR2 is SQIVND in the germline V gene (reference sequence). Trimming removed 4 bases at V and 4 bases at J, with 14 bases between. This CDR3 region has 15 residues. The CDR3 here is CASSTTGRGYNEQFF. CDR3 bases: TGTGCCAGTAGTACCACAGGGAGGGGGTACAATGAGCAGTTCTTC.

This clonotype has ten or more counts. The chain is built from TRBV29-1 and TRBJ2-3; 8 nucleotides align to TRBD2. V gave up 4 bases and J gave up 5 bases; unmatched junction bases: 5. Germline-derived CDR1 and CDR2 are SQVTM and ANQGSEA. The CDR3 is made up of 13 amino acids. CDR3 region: CSVAREGRDTQYF. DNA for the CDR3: TGCAGCGTTGCACGGGAGGGGAGAGATACGCAGTATTTT.

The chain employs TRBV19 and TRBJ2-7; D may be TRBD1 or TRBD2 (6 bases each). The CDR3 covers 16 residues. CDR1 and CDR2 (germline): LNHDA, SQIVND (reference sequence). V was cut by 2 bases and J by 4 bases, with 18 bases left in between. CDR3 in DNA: TGTGCCAGTAGTATACTATCCGCCGGGGGCAATTACGAGCAGTACTTC. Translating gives CASSILSAGGNYEQYF.